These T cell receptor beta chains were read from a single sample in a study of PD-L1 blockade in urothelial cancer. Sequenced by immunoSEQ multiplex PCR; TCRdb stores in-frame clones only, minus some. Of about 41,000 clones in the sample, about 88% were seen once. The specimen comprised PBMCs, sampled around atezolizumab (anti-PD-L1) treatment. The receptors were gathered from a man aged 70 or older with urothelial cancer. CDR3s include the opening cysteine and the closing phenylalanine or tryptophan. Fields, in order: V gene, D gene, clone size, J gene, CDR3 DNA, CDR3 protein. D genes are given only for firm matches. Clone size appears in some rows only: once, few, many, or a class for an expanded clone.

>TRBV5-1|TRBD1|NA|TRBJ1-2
TGCGCCAGCAGCCTCGACAGGGGGCCTAACTATGGCTACACCTTC
CASSLDRGPNYGYTF
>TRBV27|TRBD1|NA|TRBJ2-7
TGTGCCAGCCAGGCTCGACAGGGCTCCTACGAGCAGTACTTC
CASQARQGSYEQYF
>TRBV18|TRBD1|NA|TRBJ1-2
TGTGCCAGCTCACCCCCCGGGACAGGGCCCTATGGCTACACCTTC
CASSPPGTGPYGYTF
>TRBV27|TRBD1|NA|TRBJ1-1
TGTGCCAGCAGTTTACACAGGGACAGCACTGAAGCTTTCTTT
CASSLHRDSTEAFF
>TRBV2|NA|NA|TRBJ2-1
TGTGCCAGCAGACCCGACTGGAATGAGCAGTTCTTC
CASRPDWNEQFF
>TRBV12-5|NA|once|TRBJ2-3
TGTGCTAGTGGGAGGAGTAGCACAGATACGCAGTATTTT
CASGRSSTDTQYF
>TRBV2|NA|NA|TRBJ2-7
TGTGCCAGCAAGGGGGATACCTACGAGCAGTACTTC
CASKGDTYEQYF
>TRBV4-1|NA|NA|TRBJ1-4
TGCGCCAGCAGCCAAGGGGGCCGGGGGGCTAATGAAAAACTGTTTTTT
CASSQGGRGANEKLFF
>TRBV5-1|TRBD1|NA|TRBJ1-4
TGCGCCAGCAGCGCGGGACAGGGAGTTGAAAAACTGTTTTTT
CASSAGQGVEKLFF
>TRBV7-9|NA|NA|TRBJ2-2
TGTGCCAGCAGCTTAGACAGCACCGGGGAGCTGTTTTTT
CASSLDSTGELFF
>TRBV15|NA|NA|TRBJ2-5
TGTGCCACCAGCAGAGATTTCAAGAGGTCGACCCAGTACTTC
CATSRDFKRSTQYF
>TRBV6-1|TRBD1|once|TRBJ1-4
TGTGCCAGCAGTGAAGGGACAGGGTATGAAAAACTGTTTTTT
CASSEGTGYEKLFF
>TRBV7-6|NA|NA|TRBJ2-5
TGTGCCAGCACCGACCCGGGAACCCAAGAGACCCAGTACTTC
CASTDPGTQETQYF
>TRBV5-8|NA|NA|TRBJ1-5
TGTGCCAGCAGCTTGTTGGGGGGGGGCAATCAGCCCCAGCATTTT
CASSLLGGGNQPQHF
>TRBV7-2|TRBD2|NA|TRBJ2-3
TGTGCCAGCAGCGTTCGGGACTACACAGATACGCAGTATTTT
CASSVRDYTDTQYF
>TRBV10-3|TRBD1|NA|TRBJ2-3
TGTGCCATCGGACGAAACAGGGGCGGTCGCCTAGGGACGCAGTATTTT
CAIGRNRGGRLGTQYF
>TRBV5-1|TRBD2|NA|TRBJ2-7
TGCGCCAGCAGCTCTTTAGCGGGAGGTGCCTACGAGCAGTACTTC
CASSSLAGGAYEQYF
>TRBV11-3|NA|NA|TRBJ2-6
TGTGCCAGCAGCCCCGGGGGCTCTGGGGCCAACGTCCTGACTTTC
CASSPGGSGANVLTF
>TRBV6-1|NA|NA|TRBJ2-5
TGTGCCAGCAGTGAAAATCCTAGCCTCCAAGAGACCCAGTACTTC
CASSENPSLQETQYF
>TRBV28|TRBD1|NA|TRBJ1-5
TGTGCCAGCAGTCCTCGGACAGGGAGTAGTCAGCCCCAGCATTTT
CASSPRTGSSQPQHF
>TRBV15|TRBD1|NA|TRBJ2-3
TGTGCCACCAGCCCTGGACAGGTATCAGATACGCAGTATTTT
CATSPGQVSDTQYF
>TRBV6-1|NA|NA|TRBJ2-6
TGTGCCAGCAGATTCGGGACTGTTGGGGCCAACGTCCTGACTTTC
CASRFGTVGANVLTF
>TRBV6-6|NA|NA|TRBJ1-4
TGTGCCAGCAGTTACAGATGGGGGGGGAATGAAAAACTGTTTTTT
CASSYRWGGNEKLFF
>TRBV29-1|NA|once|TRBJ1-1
TGCAGCGCACACAGGGCGGGGAACACTGAAGCTTTCTTT
CSAHRAGNTEAFF
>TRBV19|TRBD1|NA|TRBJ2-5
TGTGCCAGTAGTACTACGGGACAGGGGGCGGGCGAGACCCAGTACTTC
CASSTTGQGAGETQYF
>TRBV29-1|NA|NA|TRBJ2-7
TGCAGCGTTGCAGAAGTCGGCGAGCAGTACTTC
CSVAEVGEQYF
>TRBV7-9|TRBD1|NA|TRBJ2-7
TGTGCCAGCAGCCAAACAGGGGGCTGGTCCTACGAGCAGTACTTC
CASSQTGGWSYEQYF
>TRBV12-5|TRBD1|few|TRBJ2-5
TGTGCTAGTGCCGCGAGTGGACAGGTTATGTGGACCCAGTACTTC
CASAASGQVMWTQYF